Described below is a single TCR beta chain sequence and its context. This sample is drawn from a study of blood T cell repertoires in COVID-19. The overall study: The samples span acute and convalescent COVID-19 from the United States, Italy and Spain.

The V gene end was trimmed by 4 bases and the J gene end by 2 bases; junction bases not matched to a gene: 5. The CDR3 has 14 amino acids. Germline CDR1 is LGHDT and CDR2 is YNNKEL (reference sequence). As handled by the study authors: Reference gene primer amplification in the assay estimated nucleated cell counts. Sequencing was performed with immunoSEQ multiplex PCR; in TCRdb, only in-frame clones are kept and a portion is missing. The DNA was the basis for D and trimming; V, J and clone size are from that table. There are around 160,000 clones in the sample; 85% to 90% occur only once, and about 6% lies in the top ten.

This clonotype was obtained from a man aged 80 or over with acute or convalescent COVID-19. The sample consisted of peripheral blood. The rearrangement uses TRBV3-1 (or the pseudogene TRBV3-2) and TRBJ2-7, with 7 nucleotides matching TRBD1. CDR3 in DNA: TGTGCCAGCAGCCTCGTGACAGGGACCTACGAGCAGTACTTC. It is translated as CASSLVTGTYEQYF.